This T cell receptor beta chain was recovered during a study of low-dose radiotherapy and immunotherapy resistance in tumors. On the study more broadly: On an every-two-weeks schedule, patients received intravenous nivolumab 240 mg, along with ipilimumab 1 mg/kg every six weeks.

The CDR3 loop spans 13 amino acids. The V and J ends lost 6 bases and 0 bases respectively, with 8 bases between them. Both TCRalpha and TCRbeta chains were reverse transcribed with V-gene-specific primers. The authors amplified TCRs for around 20 PCR cycles with a constant-region primer and a V-primer adapter. TCRdb recomputed calls from the reads with MiXCR, one row per CDR3 protein. The table has tens of thousands of distinct CDR3 sequences, 9.4% seen once. Time point described: before trial treatment. Low-dose radiotherapy, low-dose cyclophosphamide, aspirin, ipilimumab and nivolumab were all given to the donors. This clonotype appeared many times.

This specimen was PBMCs, taken before treatment. This receptor was obtained from a male donor with prostate cancer. The chain combines TRBV12-3 or TRBV12-4 with TRBJ1-1; the D is unclear. CDR3 loop: CASSPLMNTEAFF. The CDR3 nucleotides read TGTGCCAGCAGCCCCTTGATGAACACTGAAGCTTTCTTT.